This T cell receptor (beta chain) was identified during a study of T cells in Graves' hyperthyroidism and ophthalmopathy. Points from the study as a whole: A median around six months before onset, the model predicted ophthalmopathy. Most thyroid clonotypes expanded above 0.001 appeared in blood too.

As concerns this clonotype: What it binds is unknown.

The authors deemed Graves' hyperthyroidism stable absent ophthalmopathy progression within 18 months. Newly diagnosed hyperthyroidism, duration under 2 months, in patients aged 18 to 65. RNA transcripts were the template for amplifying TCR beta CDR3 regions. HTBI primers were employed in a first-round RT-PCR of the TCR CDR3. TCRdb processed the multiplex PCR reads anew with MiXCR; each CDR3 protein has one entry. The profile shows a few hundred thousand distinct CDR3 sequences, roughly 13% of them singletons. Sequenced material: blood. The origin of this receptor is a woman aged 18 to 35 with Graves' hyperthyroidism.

The CDR3 DNA follows: TGTGCCAGCAGCTTGTTCAGCGGGGATAAGGATACGCAGTATTTT. Translation gives CASSLFSGDKDTQYF. The chain couples TRBV5-6 to TRBJ2-3; TRBD2 aligns across 7 bases. This CDR3 comprises 15 residues. V lost 1 base and J lost 6; bases outside the gene matches: 8. CDR1 and CDR2 (germline): SGHDT, YYEEEE.